The 10 T cell receptor beta chains given below trace back to one sample, sequenced in a study of blood T cell repertoires in COVID-19. Sequenced by immunoSEQ multiplex PCR; TCRdb stores in-frame clones only, minus some. The repertoire consists of roughly 300,000 clones, with 86% occurring once and the leading ten covering around 1.6%. The sequenced material came from peripheral blood. All receptors derive from a woman between 50 and 59 years old with acute or convalescent COVID-19.

The chain uses TRBV6-5 and TRBJ2-7; 7 nucleotides align to TRBD2. J gave up 0 bases and V 6 bases, and 8 bases lay outside the gene matches. There are 15 residues in the CDR3. CDR1 and CDR2 (germline): MNHEY, SVGAGI. The CDR3 DNA reads TGTGCCAGCAGCCACCCCGGGGGGAGCTCCTACGAGCAGTACTTC. Translating it yields CASSHPGGSSYEQYF.

V and J are TRBV6-2 or TRBV6-3 and TRBJ2-6, with 7 nucleotides matching TRBD1. J was trimmed by 0 bases and V by 4 bases; bases with no gene match: 6. The CDR3 runs 17 residues. Germline values: CDR1 MNHEY, CDR2 SVGEGT. The CDR3 DNA reads TGTGCCAGCAGTTCCGGGACAGTTAGCTCTGGGGCCAACGTCCTGACTTTC. Residues: CASSSGTVSSGANVLTF.

J is TRBJ1-5 and V is TRBV19; 7 bases align to TRBD1. This CDR3 has 15 residues. J lost 5 bases, V lost 0 bases, and 4 bases had no gene match. The germline V gene encodes CDR1 LNHDA and CDR2 SQIVND (reference sequence). The CDR3, as DNA: TGTGCCAGTAGTATAGACCGGGACAGAGATCAGCCCCAGCATTTT. Translation: CASSIDRDRDQPQHF.

The chain uses TRBV19 and TRBJ1-5, with 7 positions matching TRBD1. V lost 11 bases, J lost 7 bases, and 14 bases stayed unmatched. This CDR3 contains 14 residues. CDR1 and CDR2 from the germline V gene are LNHDA and SQIVND (reference sequence). This chain's CDR3 is CASRGRGARQPQHF. CDR3 DNA: TGTGCCTCCCGGGGCAGGGGGGCACGGCAGCCCCAGCATTTT. The variable domain in full, with the rest retrieved from reference TRBV19 and TRBJ1-5, is DGGITQSPKYLFRKEGQNVTLSCEQNLNHDAMYWYRQDPGQGLRLIYYSQIVNDFQKGDIAEGYSVSREKKESFPLTVTSAQKNPTAFYLCASRGRGARQPQHFGDGTRLSIL.

This clone came up once. The chain uses TRBV3-1 (or the pseudogene TRBV3-2) and TRBJ1-6; 10 bases map to TRBD1. J gave up 2 bases and V 4 bases, and 5 bases lay outside the gene matches. This CDR3 is 17 amino acids long. CDR1 is LGHDT and CDR2 is YNNKEL in the germline V gene (reference sequence). CDR3 sequence: CASSPGTGEAYNSPLHF. The CDR3 DNA follows: TGTGCCAGCAGCCCAGGGACAGGGGAAGCCTATAATTCACCCCTCCACTTT.

The rearrangement joins TRBV19 to TRBJ2-3; the match to TRBD2 covers 7 bases. Germline loops: CDR1 LNHDA, CDR2 SQIVND (reference sequence). Losses at the gene ends were 3 bases for V and 2 bases for J; bases not matched to a gene: 5. The CDR3 totals 15 residues. For the CDR3, the DNA is TGTGCCAGTAGTATCGGGGCGGGAGTCACAGATACGCAGTATTTT. This encodes CASSIGAGVTDTQYF.

The V call is TRBV20-1, the J call TRBJ2-5, with D perhaps matching TRBD1 (6 bases). V dropped 3 bases and J dropped 4 bases, with 12 bases sitting between them. This CDR3 contains 13 residues. Germline V gene data show CDR1 as DFQATT and CDR2 as SNEGSKA (reference sequence). CDR3 region: CSASWGRGETQYF. The DNA for the CDR3 is TGCAGTGCTAGTTGGGGGCGCGGAGAGACCCAGTACTTC.

This clone appeared a single time. The chain joins TRBV6-5 to TRBJ1-2; 8 bases are a match to TRBD1. The CDR3 is 13 residues long. Germline assignment: CDR1 MNHEY and CDR2 SVGAGI. The ends lost 3 bases at V and 7 bases at J; junction bases unmatched: 4. The CDR3 DNA is TGTGCCAGCAGTTATGACAGGGGTAGTGGCTACACCTTC. Translating it yields CASSYDRGSGYTF.

The chain combines TRBV18 with TRBJ2-1; 7 bases are shared with TRBD1. V was clipped by 6 bases and J by 4 bases; unmatched bases: 6. This CDR3 is 14 amino acids long. In germline, CDR1 is KGHSH, CDR2 LQKENI. CDR3 sequence (DNA): TGTGCCAGCTCGCCTACGACAGGGTACAATGAGCAGTTCTTC. Amino acid sequence: CASSPTTGYNEQFF. The variable domain in full, completed from reference TRBV18 and TRBJ2-1, reads NAGVMQNPRHLVRRRGQEARLRCSPMKGHSHVYWYRQLPEEGLKFMVYLQKENIIDESGMPKERFSAEFPKEGPSILRIQQVVRGDSAAYFCASSPTTGYNEQFFGPGTRLTVL.

The gene calls are TRBV18 and TRBJ2-7; tentative D call: TRBD1 (5 bases). CDR1 is KGHSH, CDR2 LQKENI, per germline. V gave up 0 bases and J gave up 3 bases, with 9 bases separating them. This CDR3 contains 14 residues. The CDR3 nucleotides are TGTGCCAGCTCACCACCCAGGGAAATCTACGAGCAGTACTTC. This encodes CASSPPREIYEQYF.